A single sample gave rise to the 6 T cell receptor beta chains below, sequenced in a study of blood T cells in healthy people across ages (dated by TCRdb to between 2014 and 2017). The library came from 5' RACE. Reads for this sample came from an Illumina HiSeq 2500. The second PCR ran for about 6 to 11 cycles and used a J-beta primer mix along with a sample-barcoded 5' primer. In-frame beta chains were kept once TCRdb had trimmed the public reads at Q25 with fastp and called clones with MiXCR. All rows with the same CDR3 protein become a single entry with the most common DNA and genes. The sample data list 800,000 or so distinct CDR3 sequences, and 20% to 25% of these were observed just once. In total, the top ten clones hold approximately 4% of the sample. The same data also went into a second study, on T cells of mothers and their children.

Sequenced: blood. The receptors come from a boy aged 5-17 years in good health.

V and J are TRBV4-2 and TRBJ1-1; unclear D gene. The CDR3 consists of 19 residues. The germline CDR1 and CDR2 sequences are LGHNA and YNFKEQ. V lost 3 bases and J 1 base, leaving 24 bases between the germline ends. CDR3 coding DNA: TGTGCCAGCAGCCACGCTCACTACCCCTGGGGAAGACGGAACACTGAAGCTTTCTTT. It codes for CASSHAHYPWGRRNTEAFF.

This chain uses TRBV7-9 with TRBJ1-2, with 11 positions matching TRBD1. The junction had 10 bases not matched to a gene; V was cut back by 1 base and J by 6 bases. CDR1 is SEHNR, CDR2 FQNEAQ, per germline (reference sequence). The CDR3 is 17 residues long. CDR3 nucleotides: TGTGCCAGCAGCTTAGAAGGACAGGGGGCCCCAAGGAATGGCTACACCTTC. Protein product: CASSLEGQGAPRNGYTF.

This clonotype turned up a few times. Germline is not matched at one junction end, which may reflect a read error. This chain joins TRBV20-1 and TRBJ2-5, with TRBD2 matching 7 bases. This CDR3 is built from 13 residues. Germline CDR1 reads DFQATT; CDR2 reads SNEGSKA (reference sequence). The CDR3 region is CSARVREQGTQYF. CDR3 nucleotide sequence: TGCAGTGCTAGAGTGCGGGAGCAAGGGACCCAGTACTTC.

The chain uses TRBV28 and TRBJ2-3, with TRBD2 matching 8 bases. Germline assignment: CDR1 MDHEN and CDR2 SYDVKM. This CDR3 is 15 amino acids long. V shed 2 bases and J 2 bases; nucleotides not matched to a gene: 3. Here the CDR3 reads CASSLIAGYTDTQYF. The CDR3 DNA follows: TGTGCCAGCAGTTTAATAGCGGGGTACACAGATACGCAGTATTTT.

This clonotype was recorded a few times. The V call is TRBV7-2, the J call TRBJ2-5, with 8 bases fitting TRBD2. The end of the DNA aligns better with TRBJ2-7, so the J call may be wrong. Germline loops: CDR1 SGHTA, CDR2 FQGNSA. The CDR3 has 18 amino acids. The chain's CDR3 is CASSLGAGGSGRVYEQYF. Here the CDR3 DNA reads TGTGCCAGCAGCTTAGGTGCGGGAGGTTCCGGAAGGGTCTACGAGCAGTACTTC.

In this sample, this clonotype turned up a few times. This chain connects TRBV21-1 to TRBJ2-5; TRBD2, as called in the table, went unchecked against the DNA. TRBV21-1 is recorded as a pseudogene. The CDR3 runs to 16 residues. The CDR3 reads CASSTEGGPYQETQYF. DNA of the CDR3: TGTGCCAGCAGCACCGAAGGCGGGCCGTACCAAGAGACCCAGTACTTC.